The clone carrying this TCR beta chain was seen a few times. Per the germline V gene, CDR1 is KGHSH and CDR2 is LQKENI. V lost 3 bases, J lost 5 bases, and 13 bases lay in between. CDR3 length equals 14 residues. This specimen comes from a study of cytomegalovirus exposure and HLA in healthy donors. Study at large: T cells numbering some 170 million yielded more than 95 million unique TCR beta sequences in an earlier analysis.

The study ran its PCR with 60 Vbeta and 13 Jbeta primers. TCRdb keeps only in-frame clones here, not all; method: immunoSEQ multiplex PCR. This sample has about 130,000 clones; about 79% occur once, and the top ten carry approximately 2%. This receptor was obtained from a female donor in good health and CMV-seropositive. Material for sequencing was PBMCs. This chain connects TRBV18 to TRBJ2-5; D is uncertain. CDR3 nucleotide sequence: TGTGCCAGCTCACCGATCGAGGAGTTGGAGACCCAGTACTTC. It codes for CASSPIEELETQYF.